What follows is one TCR beta chain and its context. Germline V gene data show CDR1 as SQVTM and CDR2 as ANQGSEA. Losses at the gene ends were 6 bases for V and 0 bases for J; bases not matched to a gene: 5. The CDR3 covers 14 residues. This sample is drawn from a study of beta chain features in type 1 diabetes. On average, the one heparinised blood draw given by each donor was about 116 mL. Since all of the isolated RNA was reverse transcribed, expressed TCRB transcripts were what got sequenced. Method: immunoSEQ multiplex PCR; TCRdb's copy keeps in-frame clones and lacks some. The sample contains fewer than 350,000 clones, roughly a fifth of which appear only once.

The TCR comes from a woman aged 18-29 years in good health. The source material was naive CD4+ T cells from blood. This rearrangement joins TRBV29-1 to TRBJ2-1, with TRBD2 identical over 7 bases. DNA for the CDR3: TGCAGCGTGGGAGGGAGTAGCTCCTACAATGAGCAGTTCTTC. This sequence encodes CSVGGSSSYNEQFF.